This is a list of T cell receptor beta chains from one sample in a study of blood T cell repertoires in COVID-19. The assay was immunoSEQ multiplex PCR, and TCRdb's table has in-frame clones only and misses some. The table records around 250,000 clones, 88% of them present only once. The sequenced sample was PBMCs or T cells enriched from blood (not recorded which). The receptors stem from a woman aged 40 to 50 who had been exposed to COVID-19. Both conserved end residues are part of each CDR3.

length,J,V,CDR3
17,TRBJ2-3,TRBV6-4,CASSDDCLRQIPDTQYF
15,TRBJ1-4,TRBV4-2,CASSQGVQGPRELFF
15,TRBJ2-3,TRBV19,CASRLAGTSGLSADF
16,TRBJ1-6,TRBV4-1,CASSQDTGGFNSPLHF
16,TRBJ2-1,TRBV7-3,CASSSRQALSYNEQFF
15,TRBJ1-1,TRBV6-5,CASSRGGKSATEAFF
16,TRBJ1-5,TRBV24-1,CATSDPSTGSNQPQHF
16,TRBJ2-2,TRBV25-1,CASSELGQENTGELFF
14,TRBJ1-1,TRBV13,CASSLGQMNTEAFF
15,TRBJ2-5,TRBV3-1/TRBV3-2,CASSQEGPGLETQYF
11,TRBJ1-1,TRBV28,CASSSPLEAFF
15,TRBJ2-1,TRBV4-2,CASSQDPGETGEQFF
13,TRBJ1-2,TRBV9,CASSVGRGYGYTF
15,TRBJ2-7,TRBV7-2,CASSLVGTGGYEQYF
16,TRBJ2-5,TRBV28,CASRPLLAGGQETQYF
13,TRBJ1-5,TRBV30,CAWGTDRNQPQHF
15,TRBJ2-3,TRBV9,CASSKLTSGTDTQYF
12,TRBJ2-2,TRBV29-1,CSLRTSGGELFF
15,TRBJ1-6,TRBV5-4,CASSHRSSYNSPLHF
15,TRBJ2-7,TRBV4-3,CASSQSWTGGNEQYF
15,TRBJ2-5,TRBV7-3,CASIRGRADQETQYF
15,TRBJ2-3,TRBV4-3,CASRLTSGTSDTQYF
15,TRBJ1-2,TRBV4-3,CASSQDDGDNYGYTF
15,TRBJ2-1,TRBV5-1,CATPTGGGSYNEQFF
11,TRBJ1-2,TRBV30,CAWRYSYGYTF
16,TRBJ1-2,TRBV6-2/TRBV6-3,CASSLTRDKVDYGYTF
12,TRBJ1-2,TRBV5-5,CASSSTMRGYTF
15,TRBJ2-3,TRBV29-1,CSVGGLAEGTDTQYF
14,TRBJ1-3,TRBV16,CASSRAGPGNTIYF
16,TRBJ2-3,TRBV6-4,CASSDSLAGGPDTQYF
13,TRBJ2-3,TRBV6-5,CASSYLLSSTQYF
12,TRBJ1-2,TRBV30,CAWDRTYYGYTF
16,TRBJ2-6,TRBV5-4,CASSSRGGTGANVLTF
15,TRBJ1-1,TRBV9,CASSAGSTVNTEAFF